These 30 T cell receptor beta chains share one sample of origin, sequenced in a study of T cell repertoires in cytomegalovirus infection. TCRdb analysed the reads with MiXCR anew, one entry per CDR3 protein. Counted here are more than 250,000 distinct CDR3 sequences, 20% to 25% occurring once; the ten biggest clones make up 10% to 15%. These TCRs' antigens remain unknown. The sequencing here drew on cultured PBMCs, taken from culture after CMV antigen stimulation. The receptors originated from a human donor in good health (CMV status not recorded). Some clones in this sample may be carry-over from other donors' samples.

This clonotype came up once. The rearrangement links TRBV27 to TRBJ1-2; D may be TRBD1 (5 bases). V lost 5 bases and J lost 5, with 15 bases in between. This CDR3 has 14 amino acids. The V gene's germline CDR1 is MNHEY and CDR2 SMNVEV (reference sequence). The chain's CDR3 is CASSPGGSRYGYTF. The CDR3 DNA reads TGTGCCAGCAGTCCCGGGGGGAGCCGGTATGGCTACACCTTC.

This clonotype was picked up a small number of times. The chain recombines TRBV24-1 with TRBJ2-1; no clear D. The germline CDR1 and CDR2 sequences are KGHDR and SFDVKD. V was shortened by 5 bases and J by 9 bases, with 10 bases between the two germline ends. This CDR3 is built from 12 residues. The CDR3 coding sequence is TGTGCCACCAGTGGAAGCGTGAGTGAGCAGTTCTTC. It encodes CATSGSVSEQFF.

This clonotype occurred a few times. This chain joins TRBV14 and TRBJ2-3, with TRBD2 identical over 13 bases. Germline V gives CDR1 SGHDN, CDR2 FVKESK. V shed 4 bases, J shed 8 bases, and the junction held 6 bases outside the gene matches. The CDR3 totals 15 residues. The CDR3 coding sequence is TGTGCCAGCAGCCCTCAAGGACTAGCGGGAGCTACGCAGTATTTT. Its protein product is CASSPQGLAGATQYF.

The chain employs TRBV3-1 and TRBJ2-1; D is possibly TRBD2 (6 bases). The length of the CDR3 is 16 residues. Germline lookup yields CDR1 LGHDT and CDR2 YNNKEL (reference sequence). Trimming pared 4 bases from V and 9 bases from J, leaving 22 bases between. This CDR3 reads CASSPSPGLETGEQFF. CDR3 sequence (DNA): TGTGCCAGCAGCCCATCGCCGGGACTGGAGACGGGTGAGCAGTTCTTC.

The V call is TRBV12-3 or TRBV12-4, the J call TRBJ2-5; TRBD1 or TRBD2 may be the D gene (5 bases each). The CDR3 spans 13 residues. The V gene lost 6 bases and the J gene lost 2 bases, with 10 bases spanning the gap. This chain's CDR3 is CASRGVGQETQYF. CDR3 sequence (DNA): TGTGCCAGCAGGGGGGTAGGACAAGAGACCCAGTACTTC.

The rearrangement links TRBV18 to TRBJ1-5; a weak D match, TRBD1 (6 bases). The CDR3 has 13 residues. Deletions cut 3 bases from V and 9 bases from J, with 12 bases between. Germline CDR1 and CDR2: KGHSH and LQKENI. The chain's CDR3 is CASSPQQGWPQHF. The CDR3 DNA is TGTGCCAGCTCACCTCAACAGGGCTGGCCCCAGCATTTT.

This clonotype was seen a handful of times. The V call is TRBV7-9, the J call TRBJ2-5; D call uncertain. From germline, CDR1 is SEHNR and CDR2 FQNEAQ (reference sequence). There are 16 residues in the CDR3. V was cut by 2 bases and J by 4 bases, with 17 bases left in between. As DNA, the CDR3 is TGTGCCAGCAGCTTAAACCCTCGAGGTATCGGAGAGACCCAGTACTTC. This gives the protein CASSLNPRGIGETQYF.

The chain has TRBV19 and TRBJ1-2; the D gene is possibly TRBD1 (5 bases). V was trimmed by 7 bases and J by 13 bases, leaving 25 bases between them. This CDR3 spans 14 amino acids. The germline CDR1 and CDR2 sequences are LNHDA and SQIVND (reference sequence). CDR3 in amino acids: CASTSRPGLLGVTF. The CDR3 bases are TGTGCCAGTACCTCGAGACCGGGACTTCTGGGAGTCACCTTC.

The genes are TRBV10-3 and TRBJ2-3; 9 nucleotides line up with TRBD2. V dropped 6 bases and J dropped 5; count of bases not matched to a gene: 6. This CDR3 contains 14 residues. Germline loops: CDR1 ENHRY, CDR2 SYGVKD. CDR3 region: CAIRREGHGDTQYF. For the CDR3, the DNA is TGTGCCATCAGGCGGGAGGGCCACGGAGATACGCAGTATTTT.

V gene TRBV6-5 combines with J gene TRBJ2-1; D gene ambiguous. V was pared by 4 bases and J by 8 bases, with 9 bases between. Germline CDR1 and CDR2: MNHEY and SVGAGI. The CDR3 sequence is 12 residues long. The chain's CDR3 is CASSSGPDEQFF. For the CDR3, the DNA is TGTGCCAGCAGTTCAGGTCCCGATGAGCAGTTCTTC.

V usage is TRBV19 and J usage is TRBJ2-2, with TRBD2 matching over 8 bases. With 2 bases clipped from V and 5 bases from J, the junction kept 7 bases outside the gene matches. The CDR3 loop spans 16 amino acids. Germline V gene data show CDR1 as LNHDA and CDR2 as SQIVND (reference sequence). The CDR3 DNA reads TGTGCCAGTAGTATAAAAAGCGGGAGCGGTACCGGGGAGCTGTTTTTT. Amino acids: CASSIKSGSGTGELFF.

This clonotype has a handful of counts. The chain combines TRBV28 with TRBJ2-7, with 9 bases fitting TRBD1. The V gene end was trimmed by 4 bases and the J gene end by 4 bases; junction bases not matched to a gene: 11. CDR3 length: 16 residues. Germline CDR1 is MDHEN and CDR2 is SYDVKM. Here the CDR3 reads CASSSTGTGRMYEQYV. The CDR3 DNA is TGTGCCAGCAGTTCCACCGGGACAGGGAGGATGTACGAGCAGTACGTC.

The chain joins TRBV2 to TRBJ2-3; maybe TRBD1 (5 bases). Germline lookup yields CDR1 SNHLY and CDR2 FYNNEI. The CDR3 is 14 residues long. The V end was cut by 7 bases, the J end by 6 bases, with 17 bases between. In nucleotides, the CDR3 is TGTGCCAGCAAACCGCAGGGCCCCGTGGATACGCAGTATTTT. It codes for CASKPQGPVDTQYF.

This clonotype was counted a few times. The rearrangement links TRBV10-3 to TRBJ2-3, with 9 bases lining up with TRBD2. V shed 3 bases, J shed 5 bases, and the junction held 6 bases outside the gene matches. Germline V gene data show CDR1 as ENHRY and CDR2 as SYGVKD. The CDR3 contains 15 residues. CDR3 DNA sequence: TGTGCCATCAGTGATACTAGCGGGTCGGGAGATACGCAGTATTTT. Its translation: CAISDTSGSGDTQYF.

This clonotype was recorded a few times. The chain joins TRBV12-3 or TRBV12-4 to TRBJ2-7; a weak D match, TRBD2 (5 bases). The CDR3 is 15 residues long. Deletions cut 2 bases from V and 3 bases from J, with 14 bases between. CDR3 coding DNA: TGTGCCAGCAGTTTATTCGTGGGAGTTTTCTACGAGCAGTACGTC. Residues: CASSLFVGVFYEQYV.

The chain combines TRBV11-2 with TRBJ2-1, with 11 nucleotides matching TRBD1. Germline values: CDR1 SGHAT, CDR2 FQNNGV. Losses at the gene ends were 1 base for V and 3 bases for J; bases not matched to a gene: 2. This CDR3 spans 16 amino acids. The DNA for the CDR3 is TGTGCCAGCAGCTTAGCGGGACAGGGGGGCTACAATGAGCAGTTCTTC. Protein product: CASSLAGQGGYNEQFF.

This clonotype appeared a few times. The J gene is TRBJ2-7, the V gene TRBV2, with TRBD2 matching over 8 bases. CDR1 and CDR2 from the germline V gene are SNHLY and FYNNEI. V was clipped by 0 bases and J by 5 bases; unmatched bases: 0. The CDR3 totals 13 residues. CDR3 protein: CASSEASGNEQYV. Written as DNA, the CDR3 is TGTGCCAGCAGTGAAGCTAGCGGGAACGAGCAGTACGTC.

This clonotype was seen a handful of times. CDR3 protein: CASLGGSATGELFF. The CDR3 coding sequence is TGTGCCAGCCTGGGTGGTTCGGCCACCGGGGAGCTGTTTTTT. This chain links TRBV7-8 with TRBJ2-2; D unclear. Trimming took off 8 bases at V and 4 bases at J, with 14 bases between the two ends. CDR1 is SGHVS and CDR2 is FQNEAQ in the germline V gene. The CDR3 loop spans 14 amino acids. Variable domain in full (rest from reference TRBV7-8 and TRBJ2-2): GAGVSQSPRYKVAKRGQDVALRCDPISGHVSLFWYQQALGQGPEFLTYFQNEAQLDKSGLPSDRFFAERPEGSVSTLKIQRTQQEDSAVYLCASLGGSATGELFFGEGSRLTVL.

This clonotype was seen a few times. The chain employs TRBV12-3 or TRBV12-4 and TRBJ1-5; D remains ambiguous. The CDR3 length is 14 residues. The ends were cut back, 2 bases at V and 3 bases at J, with 8 bases in the middle. The CDR3 sequence is CASSLTATNQPQHF. CDR3 in DNA: TGTGCCAGCAGTTTAACAGCTACCAATCAGCCCCAGCATTTT.

This chain uses TRBV28 with TRBJ2-1; possibly TRBD2 for D (5 bases). The V and J ends lost 5 bases and 0 bases respectively, with 11 bases between them. Germline V gene sequence: CDR1 MDHEN, CDR2 SYDVKM. CDR3 size: 15 residues. Here the CDR3 reads CASSRVASSYNEQFF. In DNA, the CDR3 is TGTGCCAGCAGTCGCGTAGCGAGCTCCTACAATGAGCAGTTCTTC.

The genes are TRBV27 and TRBJ2-1, with D uncertain. Germline CDR1 reads MNHEY; CDR2 reads SMNVEV (reference sequence). V was clipped by 4 bases and J by 7 bases, with 14 bases between them. This CDR3 comprises 14 residues. CDR3 DNA: TGTGCCAGCAGTTCCCCGGATAGGGTGAATGAGCAGTTCTTC. Translating it yields CASSSPDRVNEQFF.

Only a few counts were recorded for this clonotype. Here the CDR3 reads CASSYRTSSSLDEQFF. The DNA of the CDR3 is TGTGCCAGCAGTTACCGGACTAGCAGCTCCTTGGATGAGCAGTTCTTC. This sequence joins TRBV5-5 and TRBJ2-1; TRBD2 aligns across 8 bases. The germline V gene has CDR1 SGHKS and CDR2 YYEKEE (reference sequence). CDR3 length equals 16 residues. V trimming: 5 bases; J trimming: 8 bases; junction bases outside the gene matches: 15.

V gene TRBV18 combines with J gene TRBJ2-1, with a tentative D call TRBD2 (6 bases). The V gene lost 0 bases and the J gene lost 0 bases, with 9 bases spanning the gap. Germline-derived CDR1 and CDR2 are KGHSH and LQKENI. CDR3 length: 16 residues. The CDR3 nucleotides are TGTGCCAGCTCACCACCTAGCGGTTCCTCCTACAATGAGCAGTTCTTC. Translated, it gives CASSPPSGSSYNEQFF.

The CDR3 is CASRDGPHNEQFF. In DNA form, the CDR3 reads TGTGCCAGCAGGGACGGACCACACAATGAGCAGTTCTTC. This sequence joins TRBV27 and TRBJ2-1; D is unresolved. The V gene lost 6 bases and the J gene lost 5 bases, with 11 bases spanning the gap. The CDR3 is 13 amino acids. CDR1 is MNHEY and CDR2 is SMNVEV in the germline V gene (reference sequence).

V gene TRBV28 combines with J gene TRBJ2-5, with D perhaps assigned TRBD1 or TRBD2 (5 bases each). This CDR3 has 14 residues. V was cut by 8 bases and J by 2 bases, with 15 bases left in between. Germline-derived CDR1 and CDR2 are MDHEN and SYDVKM. The CDR3 sequence: CASRSTGRQETQYF. In nucleotides, the CDR3 is TGTGCCAGCCGTAGCACGGGACGACAAGAGACCCAGTACTTC.

This clonotype was observed a handful of times. This chain joins TRBV24-1 and TRBJ2-2; 12 bases line up with TRBD1. Germline V lookup: CDR1 KGHDR, CDR2 SFDVKD. CDR3 length equals 17 residues. With 9 bases clipped from V and 0 bases from J, the junction kept 7 bases outside the gene matches. CDR3 protein: CATGGQGAFANTGELFF. The CDR3 bases are TGTGCCACCGGGGGACAGGGGGCTTTCGCGAACACCGGGGAGCTGTTTTTT.

This chain links TRBV6-4 with TRBJ2-1; 15 nucleotides match TRBD2. CDR1 is MRHNA, CDR2 SNTAGT, per germline. CDR3 length equals 16 residues. With V trimmed by 2 bases and J by 9 bases, 5 bases remained unmatched. CDR3 coding DNA: TGTGCCAGCAGTGACCTGGGACTAGCGGGAGGTACTGAGCAGTTCTTC. Amino acids: CASSDLGLAGGTEQFF.

The chain recombines TRBV12-3 or TRBV12-4 with TRBJ2-7; D is tentatively TRBD1 or TRBD2 (6 bases each). V dropped 5 bases and J dropped 5 bases, with 16 bases sitting between them. The CDR3 consists of 14 residues. The CDR3 nucleotides read TGTGCCAGCAGTCCCGACGGGGGCTTCGACGAGCAGTACTTC. Translating gives CASSPDGGFDEQYF.

This clonotype was found many times. The V gene is TRBV28, the J gene TRBJ2-1; a weak D match, TRBD1 (6 bases). Germline loops: CDR1 MDHEN, CDR2 SYDVKM. Trimming cost V 6 bases and J 0 bases, with 18 bases left between them. The CDR3 is 17 residues long. The DNA of the CDR3 is TGTGCCAGCAGGACCCAATACAGGGCCAGCTCCTACAATGAGCAGTTCTTC. Translated: CASRTQYRASSYNEQFF.

This clonotype was seen only a few times. This chain joins TRBV6-6 and TRBJ2-7; 7 bases align to TRBD2. V lost 0 bases to trimming and J lost 3 bases; unmatched junction nucleotides: 5. CDR1 and CDR2 (germline): MNHNY, SVGAGI (reference sequence). The CDR3 spans 15 residues. The CDR3 region is CASSYSAGAGYEQYF. The CDR3 DNA sequence: TGTGCCAGCAGTTACTCCGCGGGAGCAGGCTACGAGCAGTACTTC.